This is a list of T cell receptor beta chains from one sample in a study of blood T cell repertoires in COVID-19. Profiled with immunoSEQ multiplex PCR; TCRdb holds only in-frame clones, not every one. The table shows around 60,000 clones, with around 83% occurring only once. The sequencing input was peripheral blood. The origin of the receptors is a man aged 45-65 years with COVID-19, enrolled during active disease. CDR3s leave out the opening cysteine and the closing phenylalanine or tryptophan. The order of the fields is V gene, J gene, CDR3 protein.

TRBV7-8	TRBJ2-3	ASSLVLGTSTDTQY
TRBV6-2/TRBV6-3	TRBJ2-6	ASSYGGTGANVLT
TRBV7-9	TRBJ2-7	ASSGGGLPKPYEQY
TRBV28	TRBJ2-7	ASGAYEQY
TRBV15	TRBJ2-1	ATSRETIAVAYNEQF
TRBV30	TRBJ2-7	AWRDSSYEQY
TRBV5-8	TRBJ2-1	ASSFLRTNYNEQF
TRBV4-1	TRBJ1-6	ASSQDRTVILLNSPLH
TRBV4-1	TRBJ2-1	ASSPQGPYNEQF
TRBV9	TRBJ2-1	ASSQIAGNYNEQF
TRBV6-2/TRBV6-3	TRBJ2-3	ASRLAGGSGDTQY
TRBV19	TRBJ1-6	ASSMTAGSPLH
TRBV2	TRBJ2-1	ASSGTGGLYNEQF
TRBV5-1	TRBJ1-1	ASSLEQLNTEAF
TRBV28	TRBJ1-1	ASSTAFEAF
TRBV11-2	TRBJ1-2	ASSSTNPNYGYT
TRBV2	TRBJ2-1	ASSGSGLGQF
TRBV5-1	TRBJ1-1	ASSLRTGGMNTEAF
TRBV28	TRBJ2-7	ASINSGFPYEQY
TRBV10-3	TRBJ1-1	AIGTGVNTEAF
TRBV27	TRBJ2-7	ASRRPGLVDPYEQY
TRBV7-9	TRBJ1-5	ASSLDRRSYSNQPQH
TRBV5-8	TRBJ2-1	ASSSGLAGAHEQF
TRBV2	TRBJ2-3	ASSPREGLWDTQY
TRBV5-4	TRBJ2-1	ASSPRLAGMNEQF
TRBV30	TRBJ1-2	AWRGQGRPGYT
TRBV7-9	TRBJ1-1	ASSRTGGRGSEAF
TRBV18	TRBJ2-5	ASSPDRQGMRETQY
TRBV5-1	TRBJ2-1	ASSSGTGGYDEQF
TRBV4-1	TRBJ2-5	ASSQDPRGGLAVQETQY
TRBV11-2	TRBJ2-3	ASSSYWDTQY
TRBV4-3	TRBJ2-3	ASSQQLPDTQY
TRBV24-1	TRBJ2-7	ATSGGQGSLYEQY
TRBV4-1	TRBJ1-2	ASSQGPAGASGYT
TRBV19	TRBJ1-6	ASREGQGNSPLH
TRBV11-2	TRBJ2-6	ASSLDQDRVPTNVLT
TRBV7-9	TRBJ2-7	ASSYRRSYEQY
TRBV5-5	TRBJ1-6	ASSLEGRSSYNSPLH
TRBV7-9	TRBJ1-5	ASSHTTGQGSQPQH
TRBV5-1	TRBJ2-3	ASSPLAAGGGDTQY
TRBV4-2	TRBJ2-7	ASSPTSGTSGTYEQY
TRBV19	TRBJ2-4	ASSGWTGALAKNIQY
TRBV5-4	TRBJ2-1	ASSIYASGSYNEQF
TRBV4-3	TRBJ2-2	ASSQVGAGELF
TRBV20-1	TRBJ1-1	RTDRRPEAF
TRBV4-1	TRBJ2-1	ASSQSRGPSGSYNEQF
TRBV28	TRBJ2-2	ASSPRRPFDSNTGELF
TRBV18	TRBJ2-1	ASSPLLAGGPNNEQF
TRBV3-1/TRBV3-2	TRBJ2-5	ASSHFGGSPQETQY